The entry that follows covers one TCR beta chain sequence. The sample originates from a study of T cell responses to AZD1222 COVID-19 vaccine. Data came from immunoSEQ multiplex PCR; TCRdb stores just in-frame clones and leaves some out. The top ten hold 6% to 7% of the sample, which has roughly 99,000 clones, 89% seen once. The sample in question was peripheral blood, obtained on day 0 of AZD1222 vaccination. This TCR was sampled from an adult in good health.

CDR3 nucleotides: TGTGCCAGCAGCGCCAAACTAGCGGGAGCAGGTGATACGCAGTATTTT. The encoded protein is CASSAKLAGAGDTQYF. The V and J genes are TRBV5-4 and TRBJ2-3, with 11 nucleotides matching TRBD2. J lost 6 bases, V lost 4 bases, and 10 bases had no gene match. In germline, CDR1 is SGHNT, CDR2 YYREEE (reference sequence). The CDR3 is 16 residues long.